What follows are 17 T cell receptor beta chains derived from one specimen sequenced in a study of T cell responses to AZD1222 COVID-19 vaccine. Repertoires were generated with immunoSEQ multiplex PCR, while TCRdb's copy carries only in-frame clones and drops some. This sample has 150,000 to 200,000 clones, with approximately 90% found just once. The sample in question was peripheral blood, obtained on day 0 of AZD1222 vaccination. These receptors were collected from an adult in good health.

V and J are TRBV5-6 and TRBJ2-1; weak D call: TRBD1 (5 bases). The V and J ends lost 4 bases and 4 bases respectively, with 18 bases between them. The CDR3 contains 16 residues. Germline values: CDR1 SGHDT, CDR2 YYEEEE. The CDR3 DNA sequence: TGTGCCAGCAGCGCTGAAACCGGACAATCTTACAATGAGCAGTTCTTC. It codes for CASSAETGQSYNEQFF.

V and J are TRBV3-1 (or the pseudogene TRBV3-2) and TRBJ2-6; tentative D call: TRBD2 (6 bases). V was cut by 0 bases and J by 10 bases, with 13 bases left in between. Germline V gives CDR1 LGHDT, CDR2 YNNKEL (reference sequence). The CDR3 length is 15 residues. CDR3 coding DNA: TGTGCCAGCAGCCAAGATGGGAGGCCCTGGAACGTCCTGACTTTC. Encoded protein: CASSQDGRPWNVLTF.

The chain joins TRBV19 to TRBJ2-7, with D possibly TRBD1 on 6 matching bases. Germline V gene lookup returns CDR1 LNHDA and CDR2 SQIVND (reference sequence). Trimming took 6 bases from V and 3 from J, leaving 12 bases between them. This CDR3 has 13 amino acids. The CDR3 sequence is CASSLGQSYEQYF. The CDR3 nucleotides are TGTGCCAGTAGCCTTGGACAGAGCTACGAGCAGTACTTC.

The chain carries TRBV5-4 and TRBJ2-7, with D unclear. The V end was cut by 0 bases, the J end by 4 bases, with 8 bases between. The CDR3 totals 13 residues. From germline, CDR1 is SGHNT and CDR2 YYREEE (reference sequence). Here the CDR3 reads CASSLDPPYEQYF. CDR3 in DNA: TGTGCCAGCAGCTTGGATCCACCATACGAGCAGTACTTC.

This chain joins TRBV6-5 and TRBJ2-7, with TRBD1 matching over 8 bases. The germline V gene has CDR1 MNHEY and CDR2 SVGAGI. V lost 2 bases and J lost 5; bases outside the gene matches: 11. The CDR3 has 16 residues. The CDR3 DNA sequence: TGTGCCAGCAGTTACCCCAGGACAGGGTGGGTTGACGAGCAGTACTTC. It codes for CASSYPRTGWVDEQYF.

This clone has only a few counts. The rearrangement joins TRBV7-2 to TRBJ2-7, with TRBD1 as a possible D gene (6 bases). Germline V gene lookup returns CDR1 SGHTA and CDR2 FQGNSA. The CDR3 is 15 amino acids. V dropped 1 base and J dropped 7 bases, with 17 bases sitting between them. The chain's CDR3 is CASSLGGQGRREQYF. DNA of the CDR3: TGTGCCAGCAGCTTAGGGGGGCAGGGGAGAAGGGAGCAGTACTTC.

The chain uses TRBV29-1 and TRBJ1-1; 8 bases line up with TRBD1. This CDR3 region has 14 residues. CDR1 is SQVTM and CDR2 is ANQGSEA in the germline V gene. Trimming at V came to 5 bases and at J to 4 bases, leaving 9 bases not matched to a gene. CDR3 region: CSVTDRGRGTEAFF. The CDR3 region has the DNA TGCAGCGTTACTGACAGGGGAAGAGGCACTGAAGCTTTCTTT.

This clone was seen a few times. This chain connects TRBV4-2 to TRBJ1-6; D call uncertain. The germline V and J ends were trimmed by 4 bases and 7 bases, with 11 bases remaining between them. The germline CDR1 and CDR2 sequences are LGHNA and YNFKEQ. The CDR3 covers 14 residues. The DNA for the CDR3 is TGTGCCAGCAGCCCCGAAGTCTCCAATTCACCCCTCCACTTT. Residues: CASSPEVSNSPLHF.

This chain connects TRBV6-5 to TRBJ2-7; TRBD1 or TRBD2 may be the D gene (5 bases each). The CDR3 consists of 14 residues. Germline V gives CDR1 MNHEY, CDR2 SVGAGI. Trimming cost V 6 bases and J 7 bases, with 19 bases left between them. The CDR3 reads CASSPLLGGGEQYF. The CDR3, as DNA: TGTGCCAGCAGCCCCCTCTTGGGTGGGGGAGAGCAGTACTTC.

Points on this clone: Within the sample, other DNA sequences also encode this same CDR3. V usage is TRBV4-3 and J usage is TRBJ2-2; D is perhaps TRBD1 or TRBD2 (5 bases each). The CDR3 runs to 13 residues. Germline lookup yields CDR1 LGHNA and CDR2 YSLEER. V lost 0 bases and J lost 7, with 6 bases in between. The CDR3 protein is CASSQEGVGELFF. The CDR3 DNA sequence: TGCGCCAGCAGCCAAGAGGGGGTCGGGGAGCTGTTTTTT.

V usage is TRBV15 and J usage is TRBJ1-4, with 7 bases identical to TRBD1. J gave up 6 bases and V 8 bases, and 9 bases lay outside the gene matches. The CDR3 runs to 14 residues. CDR1 and CDR2 (germline): LNHNV, YYDKDF (reference sequence). The CDR3 is CATYRQGLHEKLFF. In DNA form, the CDR3 reads TGTGCCACCTACCGACAGGGTCTTCATGAAAAACTGTTTTTT.

The genes are TRBV18 and TRBJ2-3; weak D call: TRBD2 (5 bases). V was pared by 2 bases and J by 7 bases, with 7 bases between. The CDR3 sequence is 12 residues long. CDR1 and CDR2 from the germline V gene are KGHSH and LQKENI. CDR3 loop: CASSPDYYTQYF. CDR3 bases: TGTGCCAGCTCACCAGACTACTATACGCAGTATTTT. The whole variable domain, remainder taken from reference TRBV18 and TRBJ2-3, is NAGVMQNPRHLVRRRGQEARLRCSPMKGHSHVYWYRQLPEEGLKFMVYLQKENIIDESGMPKERFSAEFPKEGPSILRIQQVVRGDSAAYFCASSPDYYTQYFGPGTRLTVL.

The genes are TRBV7-9 and TRBJ2-2; possibly TRBD1 for D (5 bases). Trimming took 1 base from V and 4 from J, leaving 13 bases between them. Germline V gene sequence: CDR1 SEHNR, CDR2 FQNEAQ (reference sequence). The CDR3 totals 16 residues. The CDR3 coding sequence is TGTGCCAGCAGCTTAGTGCACAGGCCTTCCACCGGGGAGCTGTTTTTT. Its protein product is CASSLVHRPSTGELFF.

This chain joins TRBV25-1 and TRBJ1-5, with 9 bases identical to TRBD1. V lost 6 bases to trimming and J lost 4 bases; unmatched junction nucleotides: 1. CDR3 size: 13 residues. Germline V gene sequence: CDR1 MGHDK, CDR2 SYGVNS. CDR3 protein: CASSGQGNQPQHF. CDR3 DNA: TGTGCCAGCAGCGGACAGGGGAATCAGCCCCAGCATTTT.

The chain uses TRBV6-5 and TRBJ1-1; no definite D call. From germline, CDR1 is MNHEY and CDR2 SVGAGI. V was trimmed by 6 bases and J by 2 bases, leaving 10 bases between them. The CDR3 consists of 13 residues. In nucleotides, the CDR3 is TGTGCCAGCAGGCTACCTGCCAACACTGAAGCTTTCTTT. Protein sequence: CASRLPANTEAFF.

This chain joins TRBV24-1 and TRBJ2-2; a weak D match, TRBD1 (5 bases). This CDR3 spans 12 amino acids. The V gene lost 3 bases and the J gene lost 8 bases, with 6 bases spanning the gap. CDR1 and CDR2 from the germline V gene are KGHDR and SFDVKD. The CDR3 protein is CATSDHRGELFF. For the CDR3, the DNA is TGTGCCACCAGTGATCACAGGGGGGAGCTGTTTTTT.

The V gene is TRBV6-2 or TRBV6-3, the J gene TRBJ2-5; 8 bases agree with TRBD2. CDR1 and CDR2 from the germline V gene are MNHEY and SVGEGT. The length of the CDR3 is 14 residues. V trimming: 3 bases; J trimming: 0 bases; junction bases outside the gene matches: 0. The DNA for the CDR3 is TGTGCCAGCAGTTATAGCGGGGACCAAGAGACCCAGTACTTC. Amino acids: CASSYSGDQETQYF.